This entry features one T cell receptor beta chain sequence. Its antigen remains unknown. The PCR made use of 60 Vbeta and 13 Jbeta primers. The data were produced by immunoSEQ multiplex PCR, yet TCRdb's version contains in-frame clones alone and is incomplete. The sample shows 150,000 to 200,000 clones, around 68% of them seen only once. These data come from a study of cytomegalovirus exposure and HLA in healthy donors. Overall study findings and caveats: An observed cluster of highly shared sequence variants was recorded as a likely sequencing artifact. A later analysis linked a missense variant in DCLRE1C to the trimming of TCR beta V and J genes.

Donors counted as nominally healthy when sampled, yet unrecorded immune exposures were likely. The CDR3 extends over 17 amino acids. Germline CDR1 reads SGDLS; CDR2 reads YYNGEE. V trimming: 0 bases; J trimming: 9 bases; junction bases outside the gene matches: 11. Sequencing was performed on PBMCs. The rearrangement uses TRBV9 and TRBJ2-1, with 11 bases identical to TRBD1. The source is a girl aged 10 to 17 in good health and CMV-seronegative. CDR3 DNA: TGTGCCAGCAGCGTAGCTACTTTGGGGACAGGGGGTGGTGAGCAGTTCTTC. This sequence encodes CASSVATLGTGGGEQFF. Based on the CDR3 plus reference TRBV9 and TRBJ2-1, the full variable domain is DSGVTQTPKHLITATGQRVTLRCSPRSGDLSVYWYQQSLDQGLQFLIQYYNGEERAKGNILERFSAQQFPDLHSELNLSSLELGDSALYFCASSVATLGTGGGEQFFGPGTRLTVL.